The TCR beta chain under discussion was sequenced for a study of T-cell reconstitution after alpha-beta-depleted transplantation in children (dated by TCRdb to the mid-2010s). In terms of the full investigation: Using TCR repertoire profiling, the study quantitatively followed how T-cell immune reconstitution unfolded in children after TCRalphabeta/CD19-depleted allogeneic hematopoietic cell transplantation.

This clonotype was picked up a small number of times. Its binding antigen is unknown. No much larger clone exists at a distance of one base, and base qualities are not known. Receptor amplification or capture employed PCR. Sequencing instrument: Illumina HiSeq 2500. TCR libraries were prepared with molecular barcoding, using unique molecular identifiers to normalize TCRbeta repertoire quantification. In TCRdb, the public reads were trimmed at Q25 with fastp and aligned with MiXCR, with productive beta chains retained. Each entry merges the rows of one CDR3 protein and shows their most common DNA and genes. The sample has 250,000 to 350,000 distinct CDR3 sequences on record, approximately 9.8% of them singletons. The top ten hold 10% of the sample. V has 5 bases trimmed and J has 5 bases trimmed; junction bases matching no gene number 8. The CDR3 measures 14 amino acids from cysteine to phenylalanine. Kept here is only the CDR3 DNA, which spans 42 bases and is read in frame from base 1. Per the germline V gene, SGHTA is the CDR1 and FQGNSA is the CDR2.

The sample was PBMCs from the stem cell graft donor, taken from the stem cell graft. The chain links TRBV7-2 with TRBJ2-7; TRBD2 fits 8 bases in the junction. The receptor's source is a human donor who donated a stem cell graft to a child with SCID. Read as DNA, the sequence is TGTGCCAGCAGCCTAACGCGGGGGGCCCACGAGCAGTACTTC. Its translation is CASSLTRGAHEQYF.